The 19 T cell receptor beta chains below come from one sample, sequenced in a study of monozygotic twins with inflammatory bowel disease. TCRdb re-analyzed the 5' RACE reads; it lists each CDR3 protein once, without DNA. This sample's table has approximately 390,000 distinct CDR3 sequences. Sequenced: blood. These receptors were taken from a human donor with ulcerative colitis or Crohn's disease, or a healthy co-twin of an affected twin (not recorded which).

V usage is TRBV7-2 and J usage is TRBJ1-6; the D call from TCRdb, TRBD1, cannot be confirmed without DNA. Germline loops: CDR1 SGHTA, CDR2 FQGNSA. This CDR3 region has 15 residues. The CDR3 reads CASSLAEGRNSPLHF.

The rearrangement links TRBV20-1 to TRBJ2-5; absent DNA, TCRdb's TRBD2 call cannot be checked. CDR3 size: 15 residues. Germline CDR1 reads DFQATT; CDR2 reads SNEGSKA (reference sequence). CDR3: CSASPLAGVRETQYF.

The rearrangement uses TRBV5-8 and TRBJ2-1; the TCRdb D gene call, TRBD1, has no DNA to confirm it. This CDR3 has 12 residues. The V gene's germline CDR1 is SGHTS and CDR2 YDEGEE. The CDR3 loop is CASTRVDNEQFF.

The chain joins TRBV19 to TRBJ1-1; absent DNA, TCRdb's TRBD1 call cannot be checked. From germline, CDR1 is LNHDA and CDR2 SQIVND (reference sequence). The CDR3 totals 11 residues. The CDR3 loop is CARTGGGGAFF.

The CDR3 reads CASRMRASPTGELFF. The chain combines TRBV28 with TRBJ2-2; lacking DNA, the TRBD2 call made by TCRdb goes unchecked. CDR3 length equals 15 residues. Germline V gene sequence: CDR1 MDHEN, CDR2 SYDVKM.

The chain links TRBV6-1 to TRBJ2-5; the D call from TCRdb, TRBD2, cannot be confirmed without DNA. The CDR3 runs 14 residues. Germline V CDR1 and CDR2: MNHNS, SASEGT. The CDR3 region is CASAGEGGRETQYF.

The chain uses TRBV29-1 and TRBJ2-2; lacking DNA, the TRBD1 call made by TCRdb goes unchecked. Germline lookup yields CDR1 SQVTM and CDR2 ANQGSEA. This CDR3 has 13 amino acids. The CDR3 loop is CSVRVPGTGELFF.

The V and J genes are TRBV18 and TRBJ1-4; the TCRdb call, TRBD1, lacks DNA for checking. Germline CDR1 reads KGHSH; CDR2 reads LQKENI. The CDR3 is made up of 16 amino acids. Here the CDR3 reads CASRRGGEVANEKLFF.

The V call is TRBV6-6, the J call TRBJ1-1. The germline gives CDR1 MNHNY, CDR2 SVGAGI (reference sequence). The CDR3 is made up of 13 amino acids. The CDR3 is CASGYLMNTEAFF.

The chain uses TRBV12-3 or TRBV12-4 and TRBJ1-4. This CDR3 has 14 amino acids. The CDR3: CASSFGVGNEKLFF.

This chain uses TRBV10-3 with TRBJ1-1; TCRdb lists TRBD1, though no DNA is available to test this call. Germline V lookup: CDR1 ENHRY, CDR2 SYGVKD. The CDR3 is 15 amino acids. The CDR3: CAISGTKQGASEAFF.

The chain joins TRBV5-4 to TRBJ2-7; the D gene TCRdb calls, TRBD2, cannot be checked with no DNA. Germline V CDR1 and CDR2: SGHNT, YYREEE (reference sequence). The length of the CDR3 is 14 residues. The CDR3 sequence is CASSSGSEYYEQYF.

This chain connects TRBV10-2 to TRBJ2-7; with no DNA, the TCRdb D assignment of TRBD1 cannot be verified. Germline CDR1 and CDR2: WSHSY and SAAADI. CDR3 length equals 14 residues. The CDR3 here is CASSEGGRSYEQYF.

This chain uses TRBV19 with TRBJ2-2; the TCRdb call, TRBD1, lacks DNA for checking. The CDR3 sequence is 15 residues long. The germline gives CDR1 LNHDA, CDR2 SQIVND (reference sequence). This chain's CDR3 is CASSQTGWVTGELFF.

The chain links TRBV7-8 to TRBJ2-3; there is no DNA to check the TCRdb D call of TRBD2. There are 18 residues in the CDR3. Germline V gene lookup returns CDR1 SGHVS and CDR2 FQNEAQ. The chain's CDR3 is CTSSLDSLRREDSDTQYF.

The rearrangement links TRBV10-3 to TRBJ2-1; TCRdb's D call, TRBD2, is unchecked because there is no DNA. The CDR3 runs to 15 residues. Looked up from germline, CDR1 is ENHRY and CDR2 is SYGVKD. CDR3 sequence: CAISTLAGGDHEQFF.

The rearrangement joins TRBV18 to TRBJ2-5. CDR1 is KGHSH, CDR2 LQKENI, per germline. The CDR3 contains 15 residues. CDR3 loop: CASSPPSEGPETQYF.

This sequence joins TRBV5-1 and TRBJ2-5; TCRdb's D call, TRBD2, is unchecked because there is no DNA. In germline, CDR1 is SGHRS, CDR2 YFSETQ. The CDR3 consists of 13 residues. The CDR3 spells CASSSGLQETQYF.

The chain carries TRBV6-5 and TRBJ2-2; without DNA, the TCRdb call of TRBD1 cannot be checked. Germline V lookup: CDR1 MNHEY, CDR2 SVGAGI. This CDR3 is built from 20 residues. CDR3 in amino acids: CASSSFPQEIKPSNTGELFF.